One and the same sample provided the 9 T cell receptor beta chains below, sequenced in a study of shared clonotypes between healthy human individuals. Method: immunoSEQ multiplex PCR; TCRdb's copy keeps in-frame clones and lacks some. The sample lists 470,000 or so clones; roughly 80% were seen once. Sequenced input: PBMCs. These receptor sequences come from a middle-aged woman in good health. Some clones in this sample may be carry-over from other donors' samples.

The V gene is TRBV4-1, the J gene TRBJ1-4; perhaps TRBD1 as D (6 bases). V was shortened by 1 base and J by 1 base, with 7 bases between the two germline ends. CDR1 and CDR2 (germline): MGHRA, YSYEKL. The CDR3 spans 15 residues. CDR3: CASSQGTVTNEKLFF. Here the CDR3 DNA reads TGCGCCAGCAGCCAAGGGACAGTAACTAATGAAAAACTGTTTTTT.

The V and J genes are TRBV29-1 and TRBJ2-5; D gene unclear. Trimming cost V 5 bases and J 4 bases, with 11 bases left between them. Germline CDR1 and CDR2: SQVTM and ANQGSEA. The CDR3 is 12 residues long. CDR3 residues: CSVHRPVETQYF. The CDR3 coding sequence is TGCAGCGTTCACCGACCTGTAGAGACCCAGTACTTC.

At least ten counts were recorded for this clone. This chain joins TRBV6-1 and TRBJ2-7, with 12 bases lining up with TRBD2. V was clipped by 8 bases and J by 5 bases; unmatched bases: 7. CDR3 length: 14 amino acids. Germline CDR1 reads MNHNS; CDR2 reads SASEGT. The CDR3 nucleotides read TGTGCCAGCGAGACTAGCGGGAGAATCCACGAGCAGTACTTC. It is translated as CASETSGRIHEQYF.

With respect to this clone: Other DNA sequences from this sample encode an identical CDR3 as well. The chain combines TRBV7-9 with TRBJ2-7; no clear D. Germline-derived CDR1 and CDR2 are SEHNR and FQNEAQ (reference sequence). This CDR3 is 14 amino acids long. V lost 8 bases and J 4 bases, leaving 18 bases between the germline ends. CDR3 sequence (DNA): TGTGCCAGCGGGAAAGGAGACATAGCATACGAGCAGTACTTC. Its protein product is CASGKGDIAYEQYF.

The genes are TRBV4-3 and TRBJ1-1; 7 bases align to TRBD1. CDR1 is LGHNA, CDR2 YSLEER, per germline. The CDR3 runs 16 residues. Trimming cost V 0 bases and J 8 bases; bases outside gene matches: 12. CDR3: CASSQEGGNTGAEAFF. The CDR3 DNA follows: TGCGCCAGCAGCCAAGAGGGGGGGAATACAGGGGCGGAAGCTTTCTTT.

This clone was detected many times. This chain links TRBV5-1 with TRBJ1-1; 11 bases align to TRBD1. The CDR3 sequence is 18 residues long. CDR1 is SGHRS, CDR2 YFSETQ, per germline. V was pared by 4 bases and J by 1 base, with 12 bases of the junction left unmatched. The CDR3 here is CASSVDRGLVGRNTEAFF. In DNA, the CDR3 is TGCGCCAGCAGCGTGGACAGGGGGCTAGTGGGTAGGAACACTGAAGCTTTCTTT.

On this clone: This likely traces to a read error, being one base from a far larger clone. Written as DNA, the CDR3 is TGTGCCAGCAGCTTGTCGGGGGCAGGGGGACGGGAGCTGTTTTTT. The encoded protein is CASSLSGAGGRELFF. The chain is built from TRBV5-8 and TRBJ2-2, with D possibly TRBD1 on 7 matching bases. The germline V gene has CDR1 SGHTS and CDR2 YDEGEE. Trimming shortened V by 1 base and J by 9 bases, and 16 bases separated the two germline ends. The CDR3 covers 15 residues.

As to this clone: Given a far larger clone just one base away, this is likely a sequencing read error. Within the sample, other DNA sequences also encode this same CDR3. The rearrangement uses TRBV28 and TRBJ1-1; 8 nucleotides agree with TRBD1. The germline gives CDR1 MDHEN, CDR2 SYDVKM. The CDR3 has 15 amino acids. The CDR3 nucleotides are TGTGCAAGCAGTTTCAGGACAGGGTTGAACACTGAAGCTTTCTTT. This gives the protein CASSFRTGLNTEAFF.

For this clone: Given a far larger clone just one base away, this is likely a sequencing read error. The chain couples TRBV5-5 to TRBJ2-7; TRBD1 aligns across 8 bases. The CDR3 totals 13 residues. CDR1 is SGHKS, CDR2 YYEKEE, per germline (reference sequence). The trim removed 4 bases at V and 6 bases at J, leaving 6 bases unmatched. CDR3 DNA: TGTGCCAGCAGCCTGACAGGGGACTGCGAGCAGTACTTC. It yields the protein CASSLTGDCEQYF.